The T cell receptor beta chain under discussion was sequenced for a study of early T cells in non-severe SARS-CoV-2 infection (dated by TCRdb to 2020 to 2022). With respect to the entire study: Because TCR sequencing was done on bulk RNA from unsorted whole blood, the alpha and beta chains could not be paired. General conclusions and limits of the study: VDJdb matching was skewed toward anti-spike CD8 responses and likely underestimated virus-specific expansions, missing private and CD4 specificities.

This clonotype was recorded many times. The target of this receptor is not known. There are no base qualities to consult, and no much larger clone falls within one base. Library prep was done by 5' RACE. TCRdb records NextSeq 500 as the sequencer. To correct for sequencing error and PCR bias, the TCR library protocol tagged individual cDNA molecules with unique molecular identifiers. TCR alpha and beta chains were both sequenced, and the abundances of alpha and beta sequences in each sample were closely correlated with each other. In the original analysis: V gene, J gene and CDR3 annotation of TCR sequences was performed with Decombinator V4. Expanded TCRs were defined as changing significantly between any two time points under a Poisson model with p below 0.0001. TCR abundances were normalised to the total number of TCRs sequenced in each sample and reported as counts per million. TRAV1-2 paired with TRAJ12, TRAJ20 or TRAJ33 defined MAIT TCRs, while TRAV10 paired with TRAJ18 defined iNKT TCRs. A search of VDJdb, accessed on 1 November 2021, was run for TCRs annotated to CMV, EBV and SARS-CoV-2, with TCRs annotated for multiple antigens excluded. In TCRdb, the public reads were trimmed at Q25 with fastp and aligned with MiXCR, with productive beta chains retained. When rows share a CDR3 protein, they turn into one entry using the most common DNA and genes. These V and J calls originate from TCRdb's pipeline instead of the authors' own analysis. In all, the sample holds about 84,000 distinct CDR3 sequences, and roughly 12% of those were seen once. Roughly 2.6% of the sample rests with the top ten.

The CDR3 covers 16 residues, taking in both the cysteine and the phenylalanine. Of all the DNA, just the CDR3 is kept, 48 bases in frame from base 1. The junction shows trimming of 5 bases on V and 2 bases on J, plus 18 bases between the germline ends. Set within a cohort of healthcare workers in London, UK, this nested case-control study involved weekly PCR testing of nasopharyngeal swabs along with blood sampling. Healthcare workers were enrolled in the week of the UK lockdown, from 23 to 31 March 2020, and were followed every week for up to roughly 16 weeks. Sequencing input: whole blood. The clonotype comes from an adult who was a healthcare worker with PCR-confirmed SARS-CoV-2 infection or an uninfected control (not recorded which). The chain is made from TRBV6-7 and TRBJ1-1; 5 matching bases give a weak D call of TRBD1. TRBV6-7 has ORF status, its function being uncertain. The CDR3 protein sequence reads: CASSPLWGKTNTEAFF. The sequenced DNA: TGTGCCAGCAGTCCCCTTTGGGGGAAAACCAACACTGAAGCTTTCTTT.